This T cell receptor (beta chain) was sequenced for a study of Ad26.COV2.S vaccination and SARS-CoV-2 variants (dated by TCRdb to the early 2020s). Regarding the complete study: Vaccine-arm donors were drawn from COV1001, a multicentre, randomized, double-blind, placebo-controlled phase I-IIa trial of Ad26.COV2.S in healthy adults. Dosing of Ad26.COV2.S was intramuscular, at either 5x10^10 or 1x10^11 viral particles, delivered as one shot or as two shots spaced 56 days apart. TCRbeta repertoire sequencing served as the tool for gauging how specific and how broad the SARS-CoV-2-reactive T cell receptors were following Ad26.COV2.S vaccination. A total of approximately 30 samples were included in the TCR-sequenced set, comprising approximately 20 Ad26.COV2.S vaccine recipients, 5 placebo recipients and 8 SARS-CoV-2 convalescent individuals. Trial participants were randomized into five groups of five, in which low-dose or high-dose Ad26.COV2.S was given once or twice, or placebo was given on both occasions. Investigators remained blinded to trial group allocation during experiments and outcome assessment. The research as a whole found: After vaccination, substantial breadth of spike-specific CD8+ and CD4+ T cell responses was reported. Higher spike-specific TCR breadth was observed in Ad26.COV2.S recipients than in placebo recipients (P = 0.0014). It was noted by the authors that total T cell responses may have been underestimated by the TCR breadth and depth analyses. The study was not powered to compare responses between vaccine doses or regimens. Vaccine and placebo recipients had comparable non-spike TCR breadth, which fits with the vaccine containing only spike.

The sample's treatment or condition label is to be understood as: around 19 received Ad26.COV2.S at low or high dose, single or two shots; about 5 received placebo; per-sample allocation not given. For vaccine and placebo recipients, repertoires were sequenced using samples collected on day 63 after the first injection. Cohort 1b enrolled fewer than 30 adults aged 18-55 years at a single site in Boston, USA, between 29 July and 7 August 2020. Ad26.COV2.S was a replication-incompetent adenovirus type 26 vector that expressed a prefusion-stabilized SARS-CoV-2 spike protein derived from the original Wuhan strain. TCRbeta CDR3 regions were sequenced with the immunoSEQ Assay. After extraction, genomic DNA underwent amplification by bias-controlled multiplex PCR, followed by high-throughput sequencing. In the paper's pipeline: To quantify the absolute abundance of every unique TCRbeta CDR3 region, sequences were collapsed and filtered. Usable DNA was measured by amplifying reference genes present in all nucleated cells, and TCRbeta template counts were normalized to that usable DNA to estimate T cell fraction. Repertoire TCRs were annotated as SARS-CoV-2-specific when V gene, CDR3 amino acid sequence and J gene were exactly matched to a known reactive TCR set. MIRA supplied the reference SARS-CoV-2 TCR set, which was filtered for enrichment in COVID-19-positive ImmuneCODE repertoires so that public or cross-reactive TCRs were removed. Using the MIRA antigens, annotated TCRs were further analysed by specific ORF or by position within an ORF. Depth was the summed frequency of annotated unique rearrangements, while breadth was defined as annotated unique rearrangements over total unique productive rearrangements. TCR breadth was compared between groups using two-sided Wilcoxon rank-sum tests. This immuneACCESS table, as held by TCRdb, lists in-frame sequences with V and J called but not all clones. Of the missing ones, under half trace to an unresolved V gene in checked studies; the others have no known cause. V and J calls plus clone size are reproduced from that table; the DNA served to infer D and trimming. The sample table lists under 600,000 clones, 80% to 90% of them with a count of one. The ten largest clones take up about 1.7% of the sample.

As regards this clone: It has no known antigen specificity. No much larger clone exists at a distance of one base, and base qualities are not known.

Based on the germline V gene, the CDR1 and CDR2 sequences are SGDLS and YYNGEE. Trimming takes 4 bases from V and 1 base from J, and the germline ends sit 14 bases apart. Taken from cysteine to phenylalanine, the CDR3 has 15 residues. CDR3 DNA only is kept here, 45 bases in frame from base 1. The clonotype comes from a person aged 18-65 years who received the Ad26.COV2.S COVID-19 vaccine or a placebo. The chain is made from TRBV9 and TRBJ1-1; the D gene is perhaps TRBD1, from 6 matching bases. The starting material was peripheral blood, obtained in a trial of Ad26.COV2.S vaccine versus placebo. The sequenced DNA: TGTGCCAGCAGCCCTTCCGGGACACCGAACACTGAAGCTTTCTTT. Its protein is CASSPSGTPNTEAFF.